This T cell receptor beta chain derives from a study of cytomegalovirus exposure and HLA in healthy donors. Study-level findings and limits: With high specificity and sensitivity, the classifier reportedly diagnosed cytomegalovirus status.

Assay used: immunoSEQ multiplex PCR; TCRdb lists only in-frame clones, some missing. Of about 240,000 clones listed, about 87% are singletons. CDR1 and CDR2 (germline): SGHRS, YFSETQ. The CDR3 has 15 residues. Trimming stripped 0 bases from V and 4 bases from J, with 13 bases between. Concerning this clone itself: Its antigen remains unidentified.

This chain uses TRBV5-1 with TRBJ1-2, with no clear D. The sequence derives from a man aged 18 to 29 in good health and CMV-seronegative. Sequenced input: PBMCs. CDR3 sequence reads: CASSLGPNGGYGYTF. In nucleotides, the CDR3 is TGCGCCAGCAGCTTGGGCCCGAACGGAGGCTATGGCTACACCTTC.